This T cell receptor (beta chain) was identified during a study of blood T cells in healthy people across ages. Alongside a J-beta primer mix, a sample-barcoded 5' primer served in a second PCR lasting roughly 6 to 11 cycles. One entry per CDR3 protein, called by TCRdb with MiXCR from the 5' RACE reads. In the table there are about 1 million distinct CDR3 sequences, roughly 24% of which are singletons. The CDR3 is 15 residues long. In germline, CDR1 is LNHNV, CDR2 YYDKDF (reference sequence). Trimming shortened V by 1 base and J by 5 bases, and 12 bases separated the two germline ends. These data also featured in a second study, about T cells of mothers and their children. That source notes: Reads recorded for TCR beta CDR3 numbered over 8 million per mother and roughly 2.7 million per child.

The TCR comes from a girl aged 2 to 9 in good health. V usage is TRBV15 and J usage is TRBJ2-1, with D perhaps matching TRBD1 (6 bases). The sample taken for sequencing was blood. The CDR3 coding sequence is TGTGCCACCAGCAGAGTGGGGACATCCAACAATGAGCAGTTCTTC. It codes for CATSRVGTSNNEQFF. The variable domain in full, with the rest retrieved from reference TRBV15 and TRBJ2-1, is DAMVIQNPRYQVTQFGKPVTLSCSQTLNHNVMYWYQQKSSQAPKLLFHYYDKDFNNEADTPDNFQSRRPNTSFCFLDIRSPGLGDTAMYLCATSRVGTSNNEQFFGPGTRLTVL.